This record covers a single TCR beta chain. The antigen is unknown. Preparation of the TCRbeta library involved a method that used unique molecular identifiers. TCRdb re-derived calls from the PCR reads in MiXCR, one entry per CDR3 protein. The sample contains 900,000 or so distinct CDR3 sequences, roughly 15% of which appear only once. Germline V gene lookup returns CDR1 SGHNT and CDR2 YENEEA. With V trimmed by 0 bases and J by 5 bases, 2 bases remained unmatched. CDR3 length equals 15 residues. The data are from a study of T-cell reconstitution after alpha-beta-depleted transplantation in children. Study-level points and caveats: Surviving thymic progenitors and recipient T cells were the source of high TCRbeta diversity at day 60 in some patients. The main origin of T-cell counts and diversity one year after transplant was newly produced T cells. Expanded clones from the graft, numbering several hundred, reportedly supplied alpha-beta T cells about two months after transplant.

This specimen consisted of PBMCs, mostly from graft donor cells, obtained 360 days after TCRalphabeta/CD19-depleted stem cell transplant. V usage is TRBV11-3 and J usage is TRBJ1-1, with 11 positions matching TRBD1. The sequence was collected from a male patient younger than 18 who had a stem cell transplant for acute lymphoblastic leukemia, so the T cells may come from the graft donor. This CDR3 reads CASSLEGQGATEAFF. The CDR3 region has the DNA TGTGCCAGCAGCTTAGAAGGACAGGGGGCAACTGAAGCTTTCTTT.